A single sample is the source of the 18 T cell receptor beta chains below, sequenced in a study of blood T cell repertoires in COVID-19. Generated by immunoSEQ multiplex PCR, the TCRdb table keeps only in-frame clones and is missing some. The top ten hold roughly 5.1% of the sample, which has more than 300,000 clones, roughly four fifths seen once. Sequencing input: PBMCs or T cells enriched from blood (not recorded which). The receptors stem from a woman in her 50s who had recovered from COVID-19.

The chain employs TRBV3-1 (or the pseudogene TRBV3-2) and TRBJ1-3; D may be TRBD1 (5 bases). V lost 4 bases to trimming and J lost 4 bases, with 17 bases between them. Germline V gene data show CDR1 as LGHDT and CDR2 as YNNKEL (reference sequence). This CDR3 has 16 residues. The CDR3 reads CASSLRGMSGGNTIYF. The CDR3 coding sequence is TGTGCCAGCAGCCTTCGGGGGATGAGCGGAGGAAACACCATATATTTT.

CDR3 sequence: CASSRDINQYF. For the CDR3, the DNA is TGTGCCAGCAGCCGGGACATAAATCAGTACTTC. The V gene is TRBV2, the J gene TRBJ2-7, with TRBD1 as a possible D gene (6 bases). The CDR3 extends over 11 amino acids. V dropped 6 bases and J dropped 10 bases, with 13 bases sitting between them. CDR1 and CDR2 from the germline V gene are SNHLY and FYNNEI.

The chain uses TRBV9 and TRBJ2-1; D is unclear. V was trimmed by 0 bases and J by 7 bases, leaving 8 bases between them. The CDR3 contains 13 residues. The germline V gene has CDR1 SGDLS and CDR2 YYNGEE. CDR3 bases: TGTGCCAGCAGCGTAGGTCTTCCGAATGAGCAGTTCTTC. Residues: CASSVGLPNEQFF.

This chain joins TRBV30 and TRBJ1-2; maybe TRBD1 (5 bases). CDR1 and CDR2 from the germline V gene are GTSNPN and SVGIG (reference sequence). V was trimmed by 2 bases and J by 4 bases, leaving 8 bases between them. This CDR3 has 12 amino acids. Here the CDR3 DNA reads TGTGCCTGGAGTATTACAGGCTATGGCTACACCTTC. Protein product: CAWSITGYGYTF.

The rearrangement uses TRBV7-3 and TRBJ1-1; a weak D match, TRBD1 (6 bases). The CDR3 covers 14 residues. Germline V lookup: CDR1 SGHTA, CDR2 FQGTGA. V lost 5 bases and J lost 10, with 20 bases in between. CDR3 sequence (DNA): TGTGCCAGCAGCCCAGGGGAAGGGAGCTTGCGAGCTTTCTTT. Protein product: CASSPGEGSLRAFF.

This chain uses TRBV2 with TRBJ1-4, with D tentatively TRBD1 (5 bases). The germline gives CDR1 SNHLY, CDR2 FYNNEI. This CDR3 has 14 residues. V was trimmed by 7 bases and J by 5 bases, leaving 14 bases between them. CDR3 loop: CASNGAELNEKLFF. The CDR3 DNA follows: TGTGCCAGCAATGGGGCAGAACTAAATGAAAAACTGTTTTTT.

This clone has just a few counts. The genes are TRBV6-2 or TRBV6-3 and TRBJ1-1, with TRBD1 identical over 8 bases. With 0 bases clipped from V and 2 bases from J, the junction kept 11 bases outside the gene matches. Germline CDR1 reads MNHEY; CDR2 reads SVGEGT. The CDR3 is 18 amino acids. The CDR3 coding sequence is TGTGCCAGCAGTTACTCCCTGGACAGGGTCGGGTTCAACACTGAAGCTTTCTTT. Translated: CASSYSLDRVGFNTEAFF.

J is TRBJ2-5 and V is TRBV5-1; D might be TRBD1 (6 bases). Germline V gene data show CDR1 as SGHRS and CDR2 as YFSETQ. The V end lost 4 bases, the J end lost 5 bases, and 12 bases lay between the germline ends. The length of the CDR3 is 13 residues. DNA of the CDR3: TGCGCCAGCAGCCCCGACAGGTGGGAGACCCAGTACTTC. This encodes CASSPDRWETQYF. The full variable domain, in which reference TRBV5-1 and TRBJ2-5 provide the parts outside the CDR3, is KAGVTQTPRYLIKTRGQQVTLSCSPISGHRSVSWYQQTPGQGLQFLFEYFSETQRNKGNFPGRFSGRQFSNSRSEMNVSTLELGDSALYLCASSPDRWETQYFGPGTRLLVL.

Points on this clone: A read error may explain this, as a much larger clone is one base away. CDR3: CASSLSSYEQYF. The CDR3 DNA reads TGTGCCAGCAGCCTCAGCTCCTACGAGCAGTACTTC. The chain employs TRBV3-1 (or the pseudogene TRBV3-2) and TRBJ2-7; D not resolved. V lost 4 bases and J lost 0, with 4 bases in between. The CDR3 runs to 12 residues. Germline V CDR1 and CDR2: LGHDT, YNNKEL (reference sequence).

With regard to this clone: Other DNA sequences in this sample translate to the same CDR3. This rearrangement joins TRBV3-1 (or the pseudogene TRBV3-2) to TRBJ2-3, with D maybe TRBD2 (5 bases). Germline CDR1 is LGHDT and CDR2 is YNNKEL (reference sequence). The CDR3 has 13 residues. V lost 3 bases, J lost 1 base, and 5 bases lay in between. The DNA for the CDR3 is TGTGCCAGCAGCCAGCGGGGCACAGATACGCAGTATTTT. It is translated as CASSQRGTDTQYF.

This clone was observed a few times. The chain has TRBV20-1 and TRBJ2-6; 8 bases match TRBD1. The CDR3 runs to 18 residues. The germline gives CDR1 DFQATT, CDR2 SNEGSKA (reference sequence). V lost 3 bases, J lost 2 bases, and 12 bases stayed unmatched. For the CDR3, the DNA is TGCAGTGCTAGTCAGGCAGGGGGCAGAGGAACTGGGGCCAACGTCCTGACTTTC. It is translated as CSASQAGGRGTGANVLTF.

This clone was found a few times. The rearrangement joins TRBV4-1 to TRBJ2-3; possible D gene TRBD2, 6 bases. The CDR3 extends over 15 amino acids. The ends were cut back, 8 bases at V and 0 bases at J, with 15 bases in the middle. The germline V gene has CDR1 MGHRA and CDR2 YSYEKL. The CDR3 coding sequence is TGCGCCAGCGCCCCCCTAGCGACTAGCACAGATACGCAGTATTTT. Translated, it gives CASAPLATSTDTQYF.

V gene TRBV6-2 or TRBV6-3 combines with J gene TRBJ2-7; D unresolved. Germline CDR1 is MNHEY and CDR2 is SVGEGT. V dropped 4 bases and J dropped 2 bases, with 9 bases sitting between them. The CDR3 length is 13 residues. CDR3 in amino acids: CASSFPGPYEQYF. In DNA, the CDR3 is TGTGCCAGCAGTTTTCCAGGCCCCTACGAGCAGTACTTC.

The V gene is TRBV14, the J gene TRBJ2-7; D call uncertain. V lost 2 bases to trimming and J lost 3 bases, with 5 bases between them. Per the germline V gene, CDR1 is SGHDN and CDR2 is FVKESK. The CDR3 length is 12 residues. The CDR3 nucleotides are TGTGCCAGCAGCCAACAGTTCTACGAGCAGTACTTC. Protein: CASSQQFYEQYF.

The chain joins TRBV13 to TRBJ2-2; D remains ambiguous. Per germline, CDR1 PRHDT and CDR2 FYEKMQ (reference sequence). The CDR3 has 13 amino acids. Trimming pared 0 bases from V and 5 bases from J, leaving 4 bases between. The CDR3 DNA reads TGTGCCAGCAGCTTAGGTATTACCGGGGAGCTGTTTTTT. It encodes CASSLGITGELFF.

This clone was observed once. This chain connects TRBV27 to TRBJ2-7; 8 bases fit TRBD2. The germline V gene has CDR1 MNHEY and CDR2 SMNVEV (reference sequence). V lost 6 bases, J lost 0 bases, and 10 bases stayed unmatched. The CDR3 length is 16 residues. CDR3 protein: CASRGYSGGASYEQYF. For the CDR3, the DNA is TGTGCCAGCAGAGGTTACAGCGGGGGCGCCTCCTACGAGCAGTACTTC.

The chain joins TRBV10-3 to TRBJ2-3, with 8 bases aligning to TRBD1. The germline gives CDR1 ENHRY, CDR2 SYGVKD. Losses at the gene ends were 3 bases for V and 2 bases for J; bases not matched to a gene: 16. The CDR3 has 19 amino acids. The CDR3 sequence: CAISEPAGGARIITDTQYF. Written as DNA, the CDR3 is TGTGCCATCAGTGAACCGGCAGGGGGCGCCCGGATCATCACAGATACGCAGTATTTT.

The V gene is TRBV7-2, the J gene TRBJ2-3; no clear D. CDR1 SGHTA and CDR2 FQGNSA come from the germline V gene. The CDR3 spans 15 residues. The V end was cut by 1 base, the J end by 1 base, with 9 bases between. CDR3 nucleotides: TGTGCCAGCAGCTTAGGACTCTTGGGCACAGATACGCAGTATTTT. Its translation is CASSLGLLGTDTQYF.